Shown below are 20 T cell receptor beta chains from a single sample sequenced in a study of shared clonotypes between healthy human individuals. TCRdb's table, derived via immunoSEQ multiplex PCR, lists solely in-frame clones and lacks some. The profile covers about 870,000 clones, with 80% to 95% appearing a single time and about 25% taken by the ten largest. Naive CD8 isolation took CD45RO-negative cells positively selected for CCR7 and excluded terminally differentiated effector memory CD45RA+ cells. The sequenced sample consisted of naive CD8+ T cells sorted from blood. These receptors were obtained from a young man in good health.

This clone appeared once. The genes are TRBV29-1 and TRBJ2-1; 9 bases line up with TRBD1. The CDR3 is 18 residues long. Germline CDR1 and CDR2: SQVTM and ANQGSEA. The V and J ends lost 4 bases and 0 bases, in that order; junction bases with no gene match: 13. CDR3 nucleotide sequence: TGCAGCGTTGTTCCTTCGGACCCGGGACAGGGCTCCTACAATGAGCAGTTCTTC. Translated, it gives CSVVPSDPGQGSYNEQFF.

The chain is built from TRBV4-2 and TRBJ1-1; D is ambiguous. CDR1 and CDR2 (germline): LGHNA, YNFKEQ. V lost 5 bases and J 6 bases, leaving 10 bases between the germline ends. The length of the CDR3 is 12 residues. The DNA of the CDR3 is TGTGCCAGCAGCTCCTCCACACCTGAAGCTTTCTTT. This translates into CASSSSTPEAFF.

This clone came up once. This sequence joins TRBV28 and TRBJ2-1, with TRBD2 matching over 7 bases. CDR1 MDHEN and CDR2 SYDVKM come from the germline V gene. The CDR3 is 14 amino acids. After removal of 5 bases from V and 7 bases from J, the junction contained 8 bases not matched to a gene. The DNA for the CDR3 is TGTGCCAGCAGTGCTCGCGGGAGTAGTAATGAGCAGTTCTTC. Translating gives CASSARGSSNEQFF.

CDR3 sequence: CASSPQPDQETQYF. The CDR3 DNA follows: TGTGCCAGCAGTCCCCAACCAGACCAAGAGACCCAGTACTTC. The genes are TRBV6-1 and TRBJ2-5, with unresolved D. Germline V CDR1 and CDR2: MNHNS, SASEGT. V lost 5 bases to trimming and J lost 0 bases, with 10 bases between them. There are 14 residues in the CDR3.

In its sample, this clone was seen once. The rearrangement uses TRBV28 and TRBJ1-2; 12 positions agree with TRBD1. Trimming at V came to 5 bases and at J to 5 bases, leaving 15 bases not matched to a gene. The CDR3 totals 18 residues. Germline V lookup: CDR1 MDHEN, CDR2 SYDVKM. As DNA, the CDR3 is TGTGCCAGCAGTGCATTACCGGGACAGGGGGCGCCGGCTTATGGCTACACCTTC. Amino acid sequence: CASSALPGQGAPAYGYTF.

Only one count was recorded for this clone. The chain is built from TRBV5-1 and TRBJ2-3, with D maybe TRBD2 (5 bases). Germline assignment: CDR1 SGHRS and CDR2 YFSETQ. The CDR3 is 14 amino acids. The V and J ends lost 4 bases and 2 bases respectively, with 11 bases between them. This CDR3 is CASSPERPTDTQYF. In nucleotides, the CDR3 is TGCGCCAGCAGCCCCGAGCGGCCCACAGATACGCAGTATTTT.

V is TRBV6-5 and J is TRBJ2-7; a possible D gene is TRBD1 (6 bases). Germline loops: CDR1 MNHEY, CDR2 SVGAGI. CDR3 length equals 15 residues. Trimming took 6 bases from V and 6 from J, leaving 21 bases between them. The CDR3 DNA reads as TGTGCCAGCAGACCCACAAGGGGGATTGGCGGCGAGCAGTACTTC. Translated: CASRPTRGIGGEQYF.

This clone occurred once. The chain recombines TRBV2 with TRBJ2-7, with 7 bases lining up with TRBD1. The ends lost 6 bases at V and 3 bases at J; junction bases unmatched: 11. The germline gives CDR1 SNHLY, CDR2 FYNNEI. The CDR3 is 15 amino acids. CDR3 DNA: TGTGCCAGCAGCGGCGGACAGGATCGCTTCTACGAGCAGTACTTC. It encodes CASSGGQDRFYEQYF.

The chain is built from TRBV28 and TRBJ2-5, with 9 bases lining up with TRBD1. V lost 6 bases to trimming and J lost 5 bases; unmatched junction nucleotides: 10. Germline lookup yields CDR1 MDHEN and CDR2 SYDVKM. This CDR3 is 15 amino acids long. CDR3 in DNA: TGTGCCAGCAGATCCGGGACAGGGATTCTCGAGACCCAGTACTTC. Amino acid sequence: CASRSGTGILETQYF.

The chain links TRBV7-9 to TRBJ2-3, with TRBD2 matching 8 bases. The ends lost 3 bases at V and 3 bases at J; junction bases unmatched: 5. This CDR3 contains 15 residues. Germline V gene lookup returns CDR1 SEHNR and CDR2 FQNEAQ (reference sequence). The DNA of the CDR3 is TGTGCCAGCAGCTTTACTAGCGGATATACAGATACGCAGTATTTT. It is translated as CASSFTSGYTDTQYF.

J is TRBJ1-4 and V is TRBV6-1, with TRBD1 identical over 8 bases. The CDR3 length is 17 residues. V was clipped by 2 bases and J by 4 bases; unmatched bases: 9. Per germline, CDR1 MNHNS and CDR2 SASEGT. The CDR3 nucleotides are TGTGCCAGCAGTGAAATGGCAGGGGGCCCTTTTAATGAAAAACTGTTTTTT. As protein: CASSEMAGGPFNEKLFF.

The chain uses TRBV7-9 and TRBJ2-7; TRBD2 agrees at 11 bases. The CDR3 spans 16 residues. With 4 bases clipped from V and 1 base from J, the junction kept 6 bases outside the gene matches. Per the germline V gene, CDR1 is SEHNR and CDR2 is FQNEAQ (reference sequence). CDR3 sequence reads: CASSSIAGGPSYEQYF. Written as DNA, the CDR3 is TGTGCCAGCAGCTCGATAGCGGGAGGGCCTTCCTACGAGCAGTACTTC.

The chain recombines TRBV27 with TRBJ2-3; 8 bases line up with TRBD2. The CDR3 loop spans 15 amino acids. V lost 5 bases to trimming and J lost 6 bases; unmatched junction nucleotides: 10. Germline V CDR1 and CDR2: MNHEY, SMNVEV (reference sequence). The CDR3 loop is CASSPGTSSADTQYF. CDR3 in DNA: TGTGCCAGCAGTCCCGGGACTAGTTCCGCCGATACGCAGTATTTT.

The V and J genes are TRBV29-1 and TRBJ2-2; D unresolved. The CDR3 is 12 residues long. The V end was cut by 7 bases, the J end by 1 base, with 7 bases between. From germline, CDR1 is SQVTM and CDR2 ANQGSEA. The CDR3 protein is CSARQNTGELFF. The CDR3 DNA sequence: TGCAGCGCCCGACAGAACACCGGGGAGCTGTTTTTT.

CDR3 DNA sequence: TGTGCCAGCAGCTTAGAGGCAGCCAGCAATCAGCCCCAGCATTTT. Translation: CASSLEAASNQPQHF. The chain links TRBV11-2 to TRBJ1-5; D is ambiguous. The germline V and J ends were trimmed by 0 bases and 1 base, with 7 bases remaining between them. The CDR3 sequence is 15 residues long. Germline assignment: CDR1 SGHAT and CDR2 FQNNGV.

This clone came up once. The gene calls are TRBV6-6 and TRBJ1-1; D ambiguous. Per germline, CDR1 MNHNY and CDR2 SVGAGI (reference sequence). V was cut by 7 bases and J by 5 bases, with 8 bases left in between. CDR3 size: 11 residues. Here the CDR3 DNA reads TGTGCCAGCACTTTAAGAACTGAAGCTTTCTTT. This gives the protein CASTLRTEAFF.

The chain recombines TRBV19 with TRBJ2-1, with D possibly matching TRBD1 (6 bases). Trimming took off 6 bases at V and 8 bases at J, with 11 bases between the two ends. CDR1 is LNHDA, CDR2 SQIVND, per germline (reference sequence). The CDR3 totals 12 residues. This CDR3 is CASSQGNHEQFF. CDR3 DNA: TGTGCCAGTAGCCAGGGGAACCATGAGCAGTTCTTC.

This clone was observed once. This chain joins TRBV9 and TRBJ1-5; the D is unclear. Trimming stripped 0 bases from V and 8 bases from J, with 9 bases between. Per germline, CDR1 SGDLS and CDR2 YYNGEE. The CDR3 has 13 amino acids. DNA of the CDR3: TGTGCCAGCAGCGTAGATATTTATGAGCCCCAGCATTTT. This encodes CASSVDIYEPQHF.

The genes are TRBV11-2 and TRBJ1-5; D unresolved. The length of the CDR3 is 15 residues. Germline CDR1 and CDR2: SGHAT and FQNNGV. Trimming removed 0 bases from V and 5 bases from J, with 11 bases in between. In DNA, the CDR3 is TGTGCCAGCAGCTTAGAGGCGTCTAAGTATCAGCCCCAGCATTTT. Translating gives CASSLEASKYQPQHF.

V usage is TRBV6-1 and J usage is TRBJ2-7, with a weak D call TRBD2 (6 bases). This CDR3 is 15 amino acids long. Germline loops: CDR1 MNHNS, CDR2 SASEGT. With 3 bases removed from V and 2 bases from J, the gap between germline ends came to 14 bases. The CDR3 DNA follows: TGTGCCAGCAGTGATGAACGGGGGATCCCCTACGAGCAGTACTTC. Residues: CASSDERGIPYEQYF.